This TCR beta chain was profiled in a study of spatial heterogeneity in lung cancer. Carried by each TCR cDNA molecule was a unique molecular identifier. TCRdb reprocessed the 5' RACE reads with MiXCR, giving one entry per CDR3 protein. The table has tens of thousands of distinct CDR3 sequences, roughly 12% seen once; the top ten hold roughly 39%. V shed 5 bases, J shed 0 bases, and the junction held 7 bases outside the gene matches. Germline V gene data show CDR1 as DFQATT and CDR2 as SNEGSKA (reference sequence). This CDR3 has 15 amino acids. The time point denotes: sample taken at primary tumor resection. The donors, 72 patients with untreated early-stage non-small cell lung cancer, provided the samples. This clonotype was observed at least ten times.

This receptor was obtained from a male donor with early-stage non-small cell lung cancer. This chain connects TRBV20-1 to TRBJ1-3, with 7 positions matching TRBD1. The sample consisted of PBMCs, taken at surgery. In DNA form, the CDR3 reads TGCAGTGCTGAAGACAGGGCGAGCTCTGGAAACACCATATATTTT. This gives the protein CSAEDRASSGNTIYF.